These 25 T cell receptor beta chains share one sample of origin, sequenced in a study of T-cell reconstitution after alpha-beta-depleted transplantation in children. TCRbeta library preparation incorporated unique molecular identifiers. TCRdb independently ran MiXCR on the PCR reads; one entry per CDR3 protein. The table lists 180,000 or so distinct CDR3 sequences, roughly 6.3% of them singletons. The sequencing used PBMCs, collected before TCRalphabeta/CD19-depleted stem cell transplant. These receptors came from a girl under three years old with combined immunodeficiency, due to receive a stem cell transplant.

The chain couples TRBV7-8 to TRBJ2-5; 8 positions agree with TRBD2. The trim removed 2 bases at V and 5 bases at J, leaving 10 bases unmatched. This CDR3 region has 16 residues. CDR1 is SGHVS, CDR2 FQNEAQ, per germline. CDR3 in amino acids: CASSLSTSALGETQYF. CDR3 DNA sequence: TGTGCCAGCAGCTTATCGACTAGCGCCCTGGGGGAGACCCAGTACTTC.

This clonotype was counted many times. The chain recombines TRBV20-1 with TRBJ2-7; D is possibly TRBD2 (7 bases). The CDR3 loop spans 13 amino acids. The V end lost 3 bases, the J end lost 3 bases, and 12 bases lay between the germline ends. From germline, CDR1 is DFQATT and CDR2 SNEGSKA (reference sequence). This CDR3 is CSARRGGLYEQYF. CDR3 sequence (DNA): TGCAGTGCTAGGCGCGGGGGCCTCTACGAGCAGTACTTC.

This clonotype was observed a handful of times. CDR3 loop: CSARSGTFYGYTF. As DNA, the CDR3 is TGCAGTGCTAGATCCGGGACGTTCTATGGCTACACCTTC. The chain uses TRBV20-1 and TRBJ1-2; TRBD1 is a possible D gene (5 bases). The CDR3 consists of 13 residues. CDR1 DFQATT and CDR2 SNEGSKA come from the germline V gene (reference sequence). Between the trimmed V and J ends, which lost 2 bases and 4 bases, there was a span of 11 bases.

This clonotype was observed many times. V gene TRBV6-2 or TRBV6-3 combines with J gene TRBJ2-1; 10 nucleotides match TRBD1. The length of the CDR3 is 17 residues. The J segment lost 5 bases and the V segment lost 6 bases, leaving 13 bases of the junction unmatched. Looked up from germline, CDR1 is MNHEY and CDR2 is SVGEGT. This CDR3 reads CASSPLGWDRGHNEQFF. The CDR3 DNA reads as TGTGCCAGCAGCCCCCTTGGCTGGGACAGGGGCCACAATGAGCAGTTCTTC.

This clonotype was recorded a few times. The rearrangement links TRBV7-2 to TRBJ2-7; 11 bases are shared with TRBD2. Trimming removed 5 bases from V and 2 bases from J; junction bases left unmatched: 23. The germline V gene encodes CDR1 SGHTA and CDR2 FQGNSA. This CDR3 region has 21 residues. The DNA for the CDR3 is TGTGCCAGCAGCCGACACAGGACGATTGGACTAGCGGGCCAAGACCCCTACGAGCAGTACTTC. Translating it yields CASSRHRTIGLAGQDPYEQYF.

This clonotype was seen many times. The chain has TRBV15 and TRBJ2-1, with 8 bases identical to TRBD2. Trimming at V came to 7 bases and at J to 1 base, leaving 3 bases not matched to a gene. The CDR3 consists of 14 residues. Germline lookup yields CDR1 LNHNV and CDR2 YYDKDF (reference sequence). CDR3 nucleotide sequence: TGTGCCACCAAGGCGGGGGGATCCTACAATGAGCAGTTCTTC. It translates to CATKAGGSYNEQFF.

This clonotype was observed a handful of times. CDR3: CASSTYIGKTYEQYF. CDR3 in DNA: TGTGCCAGCAGCACTTATATTGGGAAGACCTACGAGCAGTACTTC. The chain couples TRBV7-9 to TRBJ2-7; no reliable D call. The germline V gene has CDR1 SEHNR and CDR2 FQNEAQ (reference sequence). V lost 5 bases, J lost 2 bases, and 16 bases lay in between. CDR3 length: 15 residues.

This clonotype showed up many times. The V call is TRBV4-1, the J call TRBJ2-7, with unresolved D. Per the germline V gene, CDR1 is MGHRA and CDR2 is YSYEKL. The CDR3 is made up of 13 amino acids. The V gene lost 0 bases and the J gene lost 2 bases, with 5 bases spanning the gap. Here the CDR3 DNA reads TGCGCCAGCAGCCAAGAAAGGACCTACGAGCAGTACTTC. It translates to CASSQERTYEQYF.

This clonotype appeared many times. The J gene is TRBJ2-5, the V gene TRBV7-6, with TRBD1 matching over 8 bases. V lost 4 bases, J lost 5 bases, and 9 bases stayed unmatched. The germline V gene has CDR1 SGHVS and CDR2 FNYEAQ. The CDR3 covers 15 residues. The CDR3 loop is CASSSGDRSRETQYF. As DNA, the CDR3 is TGTGCCAGCAGCTCCGGGGACAGGTCCAGGGAGACCCAGTACTTC.

This clonotype has ten or more counts. The chain employs TRBV9 and TRBJ1-5, with D unresolved. V was pared by 0 bases and J by 7 bases, with 8 bases between. CDR3 length: 13 amino acids. Germline CDR1 SGDLS, CDR2 YYNGEE. This CDR3 reads CASSVGGIQPQHF. CDR3 DNA sequence: TGTGCCAGCAGCGTAGGGGGAATCCAGCCCCAGCATTTT.

This clonotype was observed many times. V gene TRBV10-3 combines with J gene TRBJ2-1, with D hard to call. The CDR3 consists of 13 residues. Germline V gene sequence: CDR1 ENHRY, CDR2 SYGVKD. V lost 10 bases and J lost 0, with 10 bases in between. In DNA form, the CDR3 reads TGTGCCAGCGCAGATTACTCCTACAATGAGCAGTTCTTC. Translating it yields CASADYSYNEQFF.

The chain joins TRBV24-1 to TRBJ2-1, with D possibly being TRBD2 (6 bases). The ends were cut back, 1 base at V and 6 bases at J, with 9 bases in the middle. The germline CDR1 and CDR2 sequences are KGHDR and SFDVKD. The CDR3 contains 14 residues. This chain's CDR3 is CATSDFLTSNEQFF. In DNA, the CDR3 is TGTGCCACCAGTGATTTCCTGACTAGCAATGAGCAGTTCTTC.

The chain employs TRBV11-2 and TRBJ2-6; 7 positions agree with TRBD1. CDR1 and CDR2 (germline): SGHAT, FQNNGV. J lost 0 bases, V lost 5 bases, and 10 bases had no gene match. This CDR3 has 18 residues. CDR3 amino acids: CASSIMTGLTSGANVLTF. The CDR3 DNA sequence: TGTGCCAGCAGCATTATGACAGGGCTAACCTCTGGGGCCAACGTCCTGACTTTC.

There are many counts of this clonotype. The rearrangement joins TRBV7-2 to TRBJ2-3; D is perhaps TRBD2 (6 bases). This CDR3 contains 16 residues. Trimming removed 5 bases from V and 6 bases from J, with 21 bases in between. Germline V gene sequence: CDR1 SGHTA, CDR2 FQGNSA. As DNA, the CDR3 is TGTGCCAGCAGCCCGAGGACTAACTACCCCGGGGATACGCAGTATTTT. Translation: CASSPRTNYPGDTQYF.

There are many counts of this clonotype. This chain joins TRBV7-8 and TRBJ2-1; 11 nucleotides line up with TRBD2. The germline gives CDR1 SGHVS, CDR2 FQNEAQ. This CDR3 is 15 amino acids long. Trimming at V came to 4 bases and at J to 4 bases, leaving 3 bases not matched to a gene. CDR3 residues: CASSSRTSGYNEQFF. The CDR3 bases are TGTGCCAGCAGCTCCAGGACTAGCGGGTACAATGAGCAGTTCTTC.

About this clonotype itself: A clone one base away is much larger, so this may be a read error. As DNA, the CDR3 is TGTGCCAGCAGCTTAGAACGGACTAGCGAGCCCTACAATGAGCGGTTCTTC. It specifies CASSLERTSEPYNERFF. This chain connects TRBV11-1 to TRBJ2-1; 9 bases align to TRBD2. This CDR3 is built from 17 residues. The V gene's germline CDR1 is SGHAT and CDR2 FQDESV (reference sequence).

This clonotype was seen many times. This rearrangement joins TRBV12-3 or TRBV12-4 to TRBJ2-7; D gene uncertain. This CDR3 is built from 14 residues. The V gene lost 6 bases and the J gene lost 0 bases, with 12 bases spanning the gap. CDR3 residues: CASSQTFLSYEQYF. DNA of the CDR3: TGTGCCAGCAGCCAGACCTTTCTCTCCTACGAGCAGTACTTC.

This clonotype was seen many times. The chain uses TRBV6-1 and TRBJ2-7; 10 positions agree with TRBD2. V gave up 5 bases and J gave up 4 bases; unmatched junction bases: 5. CDR3 length equals 14 residues. Per the germline V gene, CDR1 is MNHNS and CDR2 is SASEGT. In nucleotides, the CDR3 is TGTGCCAGCAGTTTGAAGCGGGAGGGTTACGAGCAGTACTTC. This translates into CASSLKREGYEQYF.

This clonotype was recorded a few times. The V gene is TRBV6-1, the J gene TRBJ1-5; D not certain. V dropped 5 bases and J dropped 1 base, with 12 bases sitting between them. This CDR3 is 15 amino acids long. CDR1 is MNHNS and CDR2 is SASEGT in the germline V gene. The CDR3 DNA reads as TGTGCCAGCAGTCCAAGGACTGACAGCAATCAGCCCCAGCATTTT. It is translated as CASSPRTDSNQPQHF.

There are many counts of this clonotype. The chain carries TRBV5-1 and TRBJ2-1, with TRBD2 identical over 11 bases. Germline V CDR1 and CDR2: SGHRS, YFSETQ. V dropped 7 bases and J dropped 6; count of bases not matched to a gene: 9. The CDR3 totals 15 residues. The CDR3 sequence: CASAPLTSGSNEQFF. Here the CDR3 DNA reads TGCGCCAGCGCCCCCCTTACTAGCGGGAGCAATGAGCAGTTCTTC. Filled out from reference TRBV5-1 and TRBJ2-1, the complete variable domain reads KAGVTQTPRYLIKTRGQQVTLSCSPISGHRSVSWYQQTPGQGLQFLFEYFSETQRNKGNFPGRFSGRQFSNSRSEMNVSTLELGDSALYLCASAPLTSGSNEQFFGPGTRLTVL.

This clonotype was recorded at least ten times. V gene TRBV29-1 combines with J gene TRBJ1-2; 10 bases fit TRBD1. This CDR3 has 16 residues. With V trimmed by 6 bases and J by 3 bases, 13 bases remained unmatched. Germline V CDR1 and CDR2: SQVTM, ANQGSEA. The CDR3 sequence is CSVADPGQGRDYGYTF. The CDR3 DNA reads as TGCAGCGTAGCCGATCCGGGACAGGGGCGTGACTATGGCTACACCTTC.

This clonotype has a count of ten or more. The rearrangement uses TRBV20-1 and TRBJ2-1, with D uncertain. Per the germline V gene, CDR1 is DFQATT and CDR2 is SNEGSKA (reference sequence). CDR3 length equals 13 residues. V was pared by 1 base and J by 4 bases, with 8 bases between. CDR3 bases: TGCAGTGCTAGAGGCCCTCGATACAATGAGCAGTTCTTC. Protein: CSARGPRYNEQFF.

This clonotype was observed many times. This chain joins TRBV6-5 and TRBJ2-3, with a possible D match to TRBD1 (8 bases). V dropped 6 bases and J dropped 0 bases, with 13 bases sitting between them. Germline-derived CDR1 and CDR2 are MNHEY and SVGAGI. This CDR3 has 15 amino acids. CDR3 residues: CASRNRGGSTDTQYF. The DNA for the CDR3 is TGTGCCAGCAGAAACAGGGGGGGGAGCACAGATACGCAGTATTTT.

This clonotype was seen repeatedly, ten times or more. This rearrangement joins TRBV12-3 or TRBV12-4 to TRBJ1-1; a possible D gene is TRBD1 (6 bases). This CDR3 region has 14 residues. V was shortened by 1 base and J by 2 bases, with 8 bases between the two germline ends. The CDR3 coding sequence is TGTGCCAGCAGTTTAGGGACAGCTAACACTGAAGCTTTCTTT. Translated: CASSLGTANTEAFF.

This clonotype was detected many times. The chain couples TRBV5-1 to TRBJ2-7, with 9 bases identical to TRBD1. Trimming took 4 bases from V and 3 from J; bases not matched to a gene: 8. This CDR3 is built from 15 residues. The germline V gene encodes CDR1 SGHRS and CDR2 YFSETQ. CDR3 protein: CASSDPGQGYYEQYF. The CDR3 DNA reads TGCGCCAGCAGCGACCCGGGACAGGGTTACTACGAGCAGTACTTC.